Below are 22 T cell receptor beta chains sequenced from a single sample in a study of T cell changes during pregnancy in multiple sclerosis. Assay: immunoSEQ multiplex PCR; the TCRdb copy retains only in-frame clones and omits some. The repertoire holds 75,000 to 95,000 clones, with about 91% as singletons. The sequencing here drew on peripheral blood, taken before pregnancy. All receptors derive from a female donor with multiple sclerosis, enrolled in a pregnancy study.

The J gene is TRBJ2-1, the V gene TRBV5-1, with D perhaps matching TRBD2 (5 bases). Looked up from germline, CDR1 is SGHRS and CDR2 is YFSETQ. Trimming removed 0 bases from V and 6 bases from J, with 16 bases in between. There are 16 residues in the CDR3. The CDR3: CASSLGADYKLNEQFF. In DNA, the CDR3 is TGCGCCAGCAGCTTGGGCGCTGACTATAAACTCAATGAGCAGTTCTTC.

This clone has only one observation. The V gene is TRBV27, the J gene TRBJ2-1; D perhaps matches TRBD1 (5 bases). CDR3 length: 15 amino acids. V lost 3 bases to trimming and J lost 9 bases, with 18 bases between them. Germline V gene lookup returns CDR1 MNHEY and CDR2 SMNVEV (reference sequence). The CDR3 sequence: CASSLVRVVDGEQFF. CDR3 DNA sequence: TGTGCCAGCAGTTTGGTCAGGGTGGTCGACGGTGAGCAGTTCTTC.

This rearrangement joins TRBV27 to TRBJ1-2; tentatively, D is TRBD1 (6 bases). This CDR3 comprises 15 residues. CDR1 is MNHEY and CDR2 is SMNVEV in the germline V gene (reference sequence). V dropped 6 bases and J dropped 7 bases, with 21 bases sitting between them. CDR3 in amino acids: CASSHRANLGPGYTF. The CDR3 DNA follows: TGTGCCAGCAGCCACAGGGCCAATCTTGGTCCTGGCTACACCTTC.

The chain combines TRBV28 with TRBJ2-3; maybe TRBD1 (6 bases). Deletions cut 11 bases from V and 4 bases from J, with 19 bases between. Germline CDR1 is MDHEN and CDR2 is SYDVKM. This CDR3 has 14 residues. The CDR3 nucleotides are TGTGCCCTAAGGGCCAGGGGCAGGGCAGATACGCAGTATTTT. Encoded protein: CALRARGRADTQYF.

This clone was counted a few times. The junction departs from the called germline gene at one end, perhaps through a read error. The genes are TRBV30 and TRBJ2-1; the match to TRBD1 covers 9 bases. The CDR3 sequence is 13 residues long. Germline V gives CDR1 GTSNPN, CDR2 SVGIG (reference sequence). For the CDR3, the DNA is TGTGCCTGGAAGGGGGACAGGGTCAATGCGCAGTTCTTC. This translates into CAWKGDRVNAQFF.

In nucleotides, the CDR3 is TGTGCCAGCAGCCCTCAACCCACACTACTCTCCTACGAGCAGTACTTC. Residues: CASSPQPTLLSYEQYF. The rearrangement joins TRBV7-3 to TRBJ2-7; D is undetermined. CDR1 SGHTA and CDR2 FQGTGA come from the germline V gene. V gave up 5 bases and J gave up 0 bases, with 17 bases separating them. This CDR3 has 16 residues.

This clone is a singleton in its sample. This chain joins TRBV6-6 and TRBJ2-2, with 10 bases matching TRBD2. This CDR3 has 15 amino acids. The trim removed 6 bases at V and 3 bases at J, leaving 4 bases unmatched. Germline CDR1 is MNHNY and CDR2 is SVGAGI (reference sequence). CDR3 nucleotide sequence: TGTGCCAGCAGCCCTAGCGGGGGCCACACCGGGGAGCTGTTTTTT. It yields the protein CASSPSGGHTGELFF.

CDR3 in DNA: TGTGCCAGCAGTCCATCGTCTCGGGGGGCTGTAGGAAAACTGTTTTTT. Translated: CASSPSSRGAVGKLFF. This chain connects TRBV28 to TRBJ1-4; perhaps TRBD1 as D (6 bases). Germline CDR1 reads MDHEN; CDR2 reads SYDVKM. This CDR3 spans 16 amino acids. The V end was cut by 5 bases, the J end by 10 bases, with 23 bases between.

This clone was seen just once. This sequence joins TRBV29-1 and TRBJ2-2, with D perhaps TRBD2 (6 bases). The CDR3 totals 15 residues. Germline V gene lookup returns CDR1 SQVTM and CDR2 ANQGSEA. V was cut by 4 bases and J by 5 bases, with 17 bases left in between. The CDR3 DNA sequence: TGCAGCGTTGCGTATACTCGGGGGAAAACCGGGGAGCTGTTTTTT. Protein product: CSVAYTRGKTGELFF.

The chain has TRBV27 and TRBJ2-1, with a possible D match to TRBD2 (5 bases). The germline V gene encodes CDR1 MNHEY and CDR2 SMNVEV (reference sequence). The CDR3 runs 16 residues. V was cut by 0 bases and J by 1 base, with 10 bases left in between. DNA for the CDR3: TGTGCCAGCAGTTTATCGGCTAGCACTTCCTACAATGAGCAGTTCTTC. Protein sequence: CASSLSASTSYNEQFF.

The chain uses TRBV7-6 and TRBJ1-3; 7 positions match TRBD1. Germline loops: CDR1 SGHVS, CDR2 FNYEAQ. The CDR3 is made up of 15 amino acids. Trimming at V came to 10 bases and at J to 0 bases, leaving 9 bases not matched to a gene. As DNA, the CDR3 is TGTGCCACCCAGGGGGGCAAGAGCTCTGGAAACACCATATATTTT. Protein: CATQGGKSSGNTIYF.

This clone came up once. V is TRBV19 and J is TRBJ2-3, with a possible D match to TRBD2 (5 bases). The CDR3 totals 17 residues. V shed 1 base and J shed 0 bases, with 14 bases lying between them. CDR1 is LNHDA, CDR2 SQIVND, per germline (reference sequence). The CDR3 DNA follows: TGTGCCAGTAGTATAGGGGGAGCCTCTACTAGCACAGATACGCAGTATTTT. This sequence encodes CASSIGGASTSTDTQYF.

V is TRBV10-3 and J is TRBJ2-5; the match to TRBD1 covers 8 bases. CDR3 length: 14 amino acids. Germline V gene sequence: CDR1 ENHRY, CDR2 SYGVKD. V dropped 5 bases and J dropped 5; count of bases not matched to a gene: 7. This CDR3 is CAISKGQVTETQYF. The CDR3 DNA is TGTGCCATCAGTAAGGGACAGGTAACTGAGACCCAGTACTTC.

The chain employs TRBV5-8 and TRBJ2-2; tentative D call: TRBD2 (7 bases). V was shortened by 5 bases and J by 2 bases, with 10 bases between the two germline ends. This CDR3 region has 14 residues. Germline V gene sequence: CDR1 SGHTS, CDR2 YDEGEE. The CDR3 DNA reads as TGTGCCAGCAGGCGGGGGCGCAACACCGGGGAGCTGTTTTTT. It yields the protein CASRRGRNTGELFF.

The chain carries TRBV7-7 and TRBJ1-1; D is uncertain. The length of the CDR3 is 13 residues. Looked up from germline, CDR1 is SSHAT and CDR2 is FNYEAQ (reference sequence). V lost 5 bases and J lost 7, with 14 bases in between. The chain's CDR3 is CASSPLERDEAFF. The CDR3 DNA reads TGTGCCAGCAGCCCCTTGGAGAGGGATGAAGCTTTCTTT.

The CDR3 loop is CASSQARYQPQHF. The CDR3 bases are TGTGCCAGCAGTCAAGCTCGTTACCAGCCCCAGCATTTT. The chain links TRBV6-6 to TRBJ1-5; D is uncertain. The germline V gene has CDR1 MNHNY and CDR2 SVGAGI (reference sequence). Between the trimmed V and J ends, which lost 5 bases and 7 bases, there was a span of 12 bases. The CDR3 runs 13 residues.

The genes are TRBV18 and TRBJ2-7, with 7 bases aligning to TRBD1. Losses at the gene ends were 5 bases for V and 5 bases for J; bases not matched to a gene: 6. Germline V gene lookup returns CDR1 KGHSH and CDR2 LQKENI. The CDR3 consists of 13 residues. The CDR3 DNA reads as TGTGCCAGCTCAGCCTATACAGGGGACGAGCAGTACTTC. The encoded protein is CASSAYTGDEQYF.

V gene TRBV18 combines with J gene TRBJ2-5, with D possibly matching TRBD1 (6 bases). The CDR3 extends over 14 amino acids. V was shortened by 3 bases and J by 2 bases, with 10 bases between the two germline ends. Germline loops: CDR1 KGHSH, CDR2 LQKENI. CDR3 DNA sequence: TGTGCCAGCTCACCCGGACAGACACAAGAGACCCAGTACTTC. Its protein product is CASSPGQTQETQYF.

This clone was seen only once. The chain employs TRBV28 and TRBJ2-1; 9 bases are a match to TRBD1. In germline, CDR1 is MDHEN, CDR2 SYDVKM. The CDR3 has 15 residues. J was trimmed by 5 bases and V by 3 bases; bases with no gene match: 5. The CDR3 protein is CASSLSGQGNNEQFF. In DNA, the CDR3 is TGTGCCAGCAGTTTGTCGGGACAGGGAAACAATGAGCAGTTCTTC.

V usage is TRBV5-5 and J usage is TRBJ1-2; D possibly corresponds to TRBD1 (6 bases). The CDR3 loop spans 15 amino acids. CDR1 is SGHKS and CDR2 is YYEKEE in the germline V gene (reference sequence). Trimming shortened V by 4 bases and J by 6 bases, and 19 bases separated the two germline ends. As DNA, the CDR3 is TGTGCCAGCAGCCCCGACGGGGGCAGCGGGAATGGCTACACCTTC. Translated: CASSPDGGSGNGYTF. Full variable domain (outside the CDR3, taken from reference TRBV5-5 and TRBJ1-2): DAGVTQSPTHLIKTRGQQVTLRCSPISGHKSVSWYQQVLGQGPQFIFQYYEKEERGRGNFPDRFSARQFPNYSSELNVNALLLGDSALYLCASSPDGGSGNGYTFGSGTRLTVV.

On this clone: In the same sample, other DNA sequences code for this CDR3. The genes are TRBV7-2 and TRBJ2-7; D is undetermined. Looked up from germline, CDR1 is SGHTA and CDR2 is FQGNSA. The CDR3 runs 11 residues. The V end was cut by 5 bases, the J end by 4 bases, with 6 bases between. The CDR3 here is CASSLTYEQYF. The CDR3, as DNA: TGTGCCAGCAGCCTGACTTACGAGCAGTACTTC.

The chain recombines TRBV9 with TRBJ1-2, with D tentatively TRBD1 (5 bases). V was pared by 3 bases and J by 2 bases, with 23 bases between. Germline loops: CDR1 SGDLS, CDR2 YYNGEE. The CDR3 is made up of 18 amino acids. In DNA form, the CDR3 reads TGTGCCAGCAGCGCAGGCGGAAGGACATCTACCCTAAACTATGGCTACACCTTC. Protein sequence: CASSAGGRTSTLNYGYTF.